Below, 28 T cell receptor beta chains from the same sample are listed, as sequenced in a study of vaccination and CD4 T cells after COVID-19. Treatment defined: roughly 11-day PBMC culture with coronavirus spike peptide pools or control peptides (ViraFEST assay). No antigens are known for them. Cultured CD4+ T-cell DNA underwent Oncomine TCR Beta short-read sequencing. In TCRdb, the PCR reads were re-called with MiXCR into one record per CDR3 protein. The top ten hold under 20% of the sample, which has around 26,000 distinct CDR3 sequences, under 70% seen once. Here the sequenced sample was CD4+ T cells from blood, cultured in vitro, taken after SARS-CoV-2 vaccination. These receptors all come from a human donor who received a COVID-19 vaccine.

J is TRBJ2-1 and V is TRBV7-2; D is unresolved. Germline V gives CDR1 SGHTA, CDR2 FQGNSA. The V gene lost 1 base and the J gene lost 7 bases, with 11 bases spanning the gap. This CDR3 is 14 amino acids long. The CDR3 sequence: CASSLEVSRNEQFF. In DNA form, the CDR3 reads TGTGCCAGCAGCTTAGAGGTCAGTAGGAATGAGCAGTTCTTC.

The chain uses TRBV7-8 and TRBJ1-1; no reliable D call. V dropped 5 bases and J dropped 0 bases, with 10 bases sitting between them. Germline V lookup: CDR1 SGHVS, CDR2 FQNEAQ. The CDR3 loop spans 14 amino acids. The DNA for the CDR3 is TGTGCCAGCAGCACGCACGGCATGAACACTGAAGCTTTCTTT. It encodes CASSTHGMNTEAFF.

The CDR3 coding sequence is TGTGCCAGCAGCTTATCGGGCAACTACAATGAGCAGTTCTTC. It codes for CASSLSGNYNEQFF. J is TRBJ2-1 and V is TRBV7-8, with no clear D. Germline V gene data show CDR1 as SGHVS and CDR2 as FQNEAQ. This CDR3 spans 14 amino acids. The germline V and J ends were trimmed by 2 bases and 3 bases, with 8 bases remaining between them. The complete variable domain, with remaining parts taken from reference TRBV7-8 and TRBJ2-1, reads GAGVSQSPRYKVAKRGQDVALRCDPISGHVSLFWYQQALGQGPEFLTYFQNEAQLDKSGLPSDRFFAERPEGSVSTLKIQRTQQEDSAVYLCASSLSGNYNEQFFGPGTRLTVL.

The CDR3 nucleotides are TGTGCCAGTAGTATCAGCGGGAATTCACCCCTCCACTTT. This gives the protein CASSISGNSPLHF. The chain uses TRBV19 and TRBJ1-6, with D unresolved. The germline V gene encodes CDR1 LNHDA and CDR2 SQIVND (reference sequence). This CDR3 spans 13 amino acids. V was shortened by 3 bases and J by 7 bases, with 7 bases between the two germline ends.

This clonotype came up a few times. The V gene is TRBV20-1, the J gene TRBJ2-3, with D possibly matching TRBD1 (6 bases). Germline CDR1 and CDR2: DFQATT and SNEGSKA (reference sequence). Trimming cost V 4 bases and J 2 bases, with 28 bases left between them. The CDR3 runs to 19 residues. The CDR3 loop is CSAKTWTDQYSFFTDTQYF. The DNA for the CDR3 is TGCAGTGCTAAGACATGGACAGATCAATACTCCTTCTTCACAGATACGCAGTATTTT.

This clonotype was recorded a few times. The chain employs TRBV2 and TRBJ2-3; D ambiguous. This CDR3 comprises 14 residues. The germline V gene encodes CDR1 SNHLY and CDR2 FYNNEI. V shed 3 bases and J shed 2 bases, with 9 bases lying between them. Here the CDR3 DNA reads TGTGCCAGCAGTGAGGACCGATACACAGATACGCAGTATTTT. This encodes CASSEDRYTDTQYF.

This clonotype was observed a few times. The chain uses TRBV7-8 and TRBJ1-6, with D possibly TRBD1 on 5 matching bases. Per the germline V gene, CDR1 is SGHVS and CDR2 is FQNEAQ. CDR3 length equals 18 residues. V was pared by 1 base and J by 7 bases, with 20 bases between. CDR3 in amino acids: CASSLERRESGYNSPLHF. CDR3 DNA sequence: TGTGCCAGCAGCTTAGAGCGCAGGGAGAGTGGGTACAATTCACCCCTCCACTTT.

The chain links TRBV19 to TRBJ2-3; 8 bases agree with TRBD1. The CDR3 contains 18 residues. The V gene end was trimmed by 6 bases and the J gene end by 1 base; junction bases not matched to a gene: 15. Germline V gene lookup returns CDR1 LNHDA and CDR2 SQIVND (reference sequence). This CDR3 is CASRSGRGRSLGTDTQYF. The CDR3 DNA reads TGTGCCAGTAGGTCGGGCAGGGGGCGATCCCTTGGCACAGATACGCAGTATTTT.

The rearrangement uses TRBV28 and TRBJ1-5, with D unresolved. The CDR3 sequence is 17 residues long. Germline V gene data show CDR1 as MDHEN and CDR2 as SYDVKM. The V and J ends lost 3 bases and 0 bases respectively, with 15 bases between them. The CDR3 coding sequence is TGTGCCAGCAGTTTTTGGGGTCAGACCTATAGCAATCAGCCCCAGCATTTT. Amino acids: CASSFWGQTYSNQPQHF.

This clonotype occurred a few times. This chain links TRBV7-8 with TRBJ2-5; TRBD2 agrees at 12 bases. The germline V gene has CDR1 SGHVS and CDR2 FQNEAQ. This CDR3 region has 15 residues. V trimming: 4 bases; J trimming: 5 bases; junction bases outside the gene matches: 5. The CDR3 here is CASSSSGGAGETQYF. In DNA, the CDR3 is TGTGCCAGCAGCTCTAGCGGGGGGGCGGGGGAGACCCAGTACTTC.

This rearrangement joins TRBV5-1 to TRBJ2-1, with 13 positions matching TRBD2. The CDR3 runs to 16 residues. From germline, CDR1 is SGHRS and CDR2 YFSETQ. Losses at the gene ends were 1 base for V and 7 bases for J; bases not matched to a gene: 5. The CDR3 sequence: CASSLTSGGAENEQFF. The DNA of the CDR3 is TGCGCCAGCAGCTTGACTAGCGGGGGGGCGGAAAATGAGCAGTTCTTC.

There are a few counts of this clonotype. The chain combines TRBV6-1 with TRBJ1-2; 7 nucleotides match TRBD1. This CDR3 spans 13 amino acids. J was trimmed by 7 bases and V by 6 bases; bases with no gene match: 8. CDR1 MNHNS and CDR2 SASEGT come from the germline V gene. CDR3 nucleotide sequence: TGTGCCAGCAGCCCGGACAGGCTGGTTGGCTACACCTTC. Its protein product is CASSPDRLVGYTF.

The chain uses TRBV20-1 and TRBJ2-3; 8 bases are shared with TRBD1. CDR1 and CDR2 (germline): DFQATT, SNEGSKA (reference sequence). CDR3 length equals 15 residues. Unmatched junction bases numbered 7, after V lost 5 bases and J lost 0 bases. In DNA, the CDR3 is TGCAGTGCTCATATGACAGGGGCTAGCACAGATACGCAGTATTTT. Residues: CSAHMTGASTDTQYF.

The genes are TRBV18 and TRBJ1-6; D is unresolved. The CDR3 consists of 16 residues. Germline assignment: CDR1 KGHSH and CDR2 LQKENI. The V end lost 5 bases, the J end lost 5 bases, and 16 bases lay between the germline ends. CDR3 in DNA: TGTGCCAGCTCATCCTCACTGGGTGTGCATAATTCACCCCTCCACTTT. Translation: CASSSSLGVHNSPLHF.

V and J are TRBV20-1 and TRBJ1-5, with 9 bases lining up with TRBD1. Looked up from germline, CDR1 is DFQATT and CDR2 is SNEGSKA (reference sequence). The CDR3 sequence is 15 residues long. V was pared by 3 bases and J by 6 bases, with 9 bases of the junction left unmatched. The CDR3 region has the DNA TGCAGTGCTAGGCAAGGGACAGGGTTCGGTCAGCCCCAGCATTTT. Encoded protein: CSARQGTGFGQPQHF.

The chain employs TRBV10-3 and TRBJ2-7; 9 nucleotides match TRBD1. J gave up 6 bases and V 3 bases, and 9 bases lay outside the gene matches. Germline V gene sequence: CDR1 ENHRY, CDR2 SYGVKD. The CDR3 runs 15 residues. The CDR3 sequence is CAISDSGTGTGEQYF. The CDR3 DNA sequence: TGTGCCATCAGTGATTCGGGGACAGGGACCGGCGAGCAGTACTTC.

The genes are TRBV10-2 and TRBJ2-2, with 7 positions matching TRBD2. This CDR3 is 15 amino acids long. Germline V CDR1 and CDR2: WSHSY, SAAADI. V lost 4 bases, J lost 0 bases, and 2 bases stayed unmatched. The CDR3 DNA sequence: TGCGCCAGCAGTGTTCGGGGGGCGAACACCGGGGAGCTGTTTTTT. Its translation: CASSVRGANTGELFF.

Here the CDR3 reads CASSQPGPRAGELFF. In DNA, the CDR3 is TGTGCCAGCAGCCAACCGGGACCCCGGGCCGGGGAGCTGTTTTTT. The chain has TRBV7-6 and TRBJ2-2; D may be TRBD1 or TRBD2 (5 bases each). The CDR3 length is 15 residues. Trimming stripped 5 bases from V and 6 bases from J, with 16 bases between. The germline V gene has CDR1 SGHVS and CDR2 FNYEAQ.

This chain uses TRBV5-1 with TRBJ2-5; TRBD2 matches 7 bases. This CDR3 spans 14 amino acids. Per the germline V gene, CDR1 is SGHRS and CDR2 is YFSETQ. V lost 5 bases to trimming and J lost 2 bases; unmatched junction nucleotides: 6. CDR3 in amino acids: CASSPEGLQETQYF. Here the CDR3 DNA reads TGCGCCAGCAGTCCCGAGGGACTACAAGAGACCCAGTACTTC.

This chain joins TRBV10-3 and TRBJ1-1; D is unresolved. Germline V gene sequence: CDR1 ENHRY, CDR2 SYGVKD. The V end was cut by 2 bases, the J end by 4 bases, with 5 bases between. This CDR3 region has 12 residues. CDR3 in DNA: TGTGCCATCAGTGAGGTGGGCACTGAAGCTTTCTTT. Protein product: CAISEVGTEAFF.

This clonotype has more than one count but fewer than ten. The gene calls are TRBV19 and TRBJ1-6; the D gene is possibly TRBD1 (6 bases). The CDR3 has 15 amino acids. Germline loops: CDR1 LNHDA, CDR2 SQIVND (reference sequence). The germline V and J ends were trimmed by 3 bases and 5 bases, with 11 bases remaining between them. CDR3 sequence: CASSIRGPDNSPLHF. CDR3 DNA: TGTGCCAGTAGTATCCGGGGGCCTGATAATTCACCCCTCCACTTT.

The rearrangement joins TRBV5-1 to TRBJ2-1, with 11 bases that match TRBD2. V dropped 2 bases and J dropped 4; count of bases not matched to a gene: 14. The CDR3 extends over 19 amino acids. Germline V gene lookup returns CDR1 SGHRS and CDR2 YFSETQ. CDR3 region: CASSFTASGGTTSYNEQFF. The CDR3 nucleotides read TGCGCCAGCAGCTTCACCGCTAGCGGGGGGACTACATCATACAATGAGCAGTTCTTC.

This clonotype showed up just a few times. The genes are TRBV24-1 and TRBJ2-3; D perhaps matches TRBD1 (5 bases). The CDR3 is made up of 13 amino acids. Trimming left V 5 bases short and J 4 bases short, with 9 bases between. Germline lookup yields CDR1 KGHDR and CDR2 SFDVKD. The CDR3: CATSGQGPDTQYF. DNA for the CDR3: TGTGCCACCAGTGGGCAGGGTCCAGATACGCAGTATTTT.

V is TRBV11-3 and J is TRBJ2-3; 9 bases are shared with TRBD1. The germline CDR1 and CDR2 sequences are SGHNT and YENEEA. The CDR3 loop spans 16 amino acids. After removal of 5 bases from V and 2 bases from J, the junction contained 8 bases not matched to a gene. CDR3 DNA sequence: TGTGCCAGCAGCGACCGGACAGGGGCGAACACAGATACGCAGTATTTT. Translation: CASSDRTGANTDTQYF.

The V call is TRBV30, the J call TRBJ1-6, with D possibly matching TRBD1 (6 bases). This CDR3 is 14 amino acids long. The V end lost 2 bases, the J end lost 10 bases, and 15 bases lay between the germline ends. CDR1 is GTSNPN, CDR2 SVGIG, per germline (reference sequence). CDR3 DNA sequence: TGTGCCTGGAGTACAGGGAATGTACGCTCACCCCTCCACTTT. Translated, it gives CAWSTGNVRSPLHF.

This rearrangement joins TRBV6-1 to TRBJ1-2; TRBD1 is a possible D gene (5 bases). The length of the CDR3 is 14 residues. V lost 6 bases, J lost 2 bases, and 13 bases lay in between. The germline CDR1 and CDR2 sequences are MNHNS and SASEGT. CDR3 amino acids: CASRELRANYGYTF. For the CDR3, the DNA is TGTGCCAGCAGGGAGCTCAGGGCCAACTATGGCTACACCTTC.

The J gene is TRBJ2-5, the V gene TRBV2, with 7 positions matching TRBD1. CDR3 length equals 19 residues. Unmatched junction bases numbered 23, after V lost 5 bases and J lost 5 bases. Germline assignment: CDR1 SNHLY and CDR2 FYNNEI. The DNA of the CDR3 is TGTGCCAGCAGTACTAGGGGGCGGACGACCCAACTGAGTGGTGAGACCCAGTACTTC. Amino acid sequence: CASSTRGRTTQLSGETQYF.

The chain carries TRBV6-2 or TRBV6-3 and TRBJ2-3, with TRBD2 identical over 10 bases. The CDR3 has 18 residues. V was pared by 5 bases and J by 1 base, with 12 bases of the junction left unmatched. Germline-derived CDR1 and CDR2 are MNHEY and SVGEGT. The CDR3 DNA reads TGTGCCAGCAGTAAAAAGCGGGGGGGCGCGTTCGGCACAGATACGCAGTATTTT. Amino acid sequence: CASSKKRGGAFGTDTQYF.